The source of this TCR beta chain is a study of blood T cell repertoires in COVID-19. Study background: PBMCs, B-cell-depleted T cells, or T cells provided the cDNA or gDNA that made up the material.

Germline V gene data show CDR1 as SGHAT and CDR2 as FQNNGV. The CDR3 is 15 amino acids. The J segment lost 7 bases and the V segment lost 5 bases, leaving 5 bases of the junction unmatched. Per the original data handling: Quantification of nucleated cells was approximated via reference gene primer amplification. Here immunoSEQ multiplex PCR was the method, and the copy in TCRdb shows in-frame clones only, minus some. Clonal size and the V and J genes are those of that table, whereas D and trimming came from the DNA. The sample includes roughly 100,000 clones, roughly 71% seen only once; the top ten take around 9.4%.

J is TRBJ2-3 and V is TRBV11-2; 14 nucleotides align to TRBD2. The sample comprised peripheral blood. The sequence was collected from a woman older than 75 with acute or convalescent COVID-19. This CDR3 reads CASSQGTSGGYTQYF. The CDR3 DNA reads as TGTGCCAGCAGCCAAGGGACTAGCGGGGGTTATACGCAGTATTTT.